One and the same sample provided the 19 T cell receptor beta chains below, sequenced in a study of T cells in Graves' hyperthyroidism and ophthalmopathy. There were TCR beta CDR3 regions amplified from RNA transcripts. With the HTBI primer set, the TCR CDR3 went through a first round of RT-PCR. TCRdb itself ran the multiplex PCR reads through MiXCR, one entry per CDR3 protein. Of tens of thousands of distinct CDR3 sequences in the sample, around 50% were seen once. Sequencing was performed on blood. These receptors originate from a man in his forties with Graves' ophthalmopathy.

This clonotype was counted at least ten times. The DNA for the CDR3 is TGTGCCAGCAGTGAATTGAGGAACACCGGGGAGCTGTTTTTT. As protein: CASSELRNTGELFF. The V and J genes are TRBV6-1 and TRBJ2-2; D remains unclear. The V gene's germline CDR1 is MNHNS and CDR2 SASEGT. V was trimmed by 2 bases and J by 1 base, leaving 5 bases between them. This CDR3 region has 14 residues.

There are a few counts of this clonotype. V is TRBV29-1 and J is TRBJ1-2, with 7 bases that match TRBD1. CDR3 size: 13 residues. Germline assignment: CDR1 SQVTM and CDR2 ANQGSEA. The V and J ends lost 6 bases and 6 bases, in that order; junction bases with no gene match: 10. Here the CDR3 DNA reads TGCAGCGTGTCGGACAGGTTCGACCATGGCTACACCTTC. This codes for CSVSDRFDHGYTF.

This clonotype was detected many times. This chain uses TRBV6-5 with TRBJ1-2, with no clear D. CDR3 length: 13 residues. V was pared by 6 bases and J by 8 bases, with 16 bases between. Germline V gene lookup returns CDR1 MNHEY and CDR2 SVGAGI. The CDR3 sequence: CASRSKGYGGYTF. CDR3 nucleotide sequence: TGTGCCAGCAGGTCAAAGGGATATGGAGGCTACACCTTC.

In this sample, this clonotype is medium-sized. This sequence joins TRBV7-9 and TRBJ1-2; D is unclear. Germline V CDR1 and CDR2: SEHNR, FQNEAQ (reference sequence). The germline V and J ends were trimmed by 2 bases and 4 bases, with 2 bases remaining between them. This CDR3 is 11 amino acids long. This CDR3 is CASSLLYGYTF. The CDR3 DNA reads as TGTGCCAGCAGCTTACTCTATGGCTACACCTTC.

The table lists this clonotype with many counts. The chain employs TRBV12-3 or TRBV12-4 and TRBJ2-3; TRBD2 agrees at 11 bases. V gave up 2 bases and J gave up 7 bases; unmatched junction bases: 11. CDR3 length: 17 amino acids. The DNA for the CDR3 is TGTGCCAGCAGTTTAATTAGCGGGAGGGCCATAGTATATACGCAGTATTTT. Its translation: CASSLISGRAIVYTQYF.

Within the sample, this clonotype is medium-sized. The V call is TRBV9, the J call TRBJ2-1, with unresolved D. The germline V gene encodes CDR1 SGDLS and CDR2 YYNGEE. The CDR3 is 12 amino acids. The germline V and J ends were trimmed by 2 bases and 6 bases, with 6 bases remaining between them. CDR3 in DNA: TGTGCCAGCAGCGTGTCCGGCAATGAGCAGTTCTTC. It encodes CASSVSGNEQFF.

The table lists this clonotype with many counts. The V call is TRBV28, the J call TRBJ1-4; no clear D. Germline V lookup: CDR1 MDHEN, CDR2 SYDVKM. Trimming took off 2 bases at V and 7 bases at J, with 17 bases between the two ends. The CDR3 loop spans 16 amino acids. CDR3 sequence (DNA): TGTGCCAGCAGTTTAATAACCGGGGATGTAGGTGAAAAACTGTTTTTT. Residues: CASSLITGDVGEKLFF. The full variable domain, rest sourced from reference TRBV28 and TRBJ1-4, is DVKVTQSSRYLVKRTGEKVFLECVQDMDHENMFWYRQDPGLGLRLIYFSYDVKMKEKGDIPEGYSVSREKKERFSLILESASTNQTSMYLCASSLITGDVGEKLFFGSGTQLSVL.

In this sample, this clonotype turned up many times. The chain combines TRBV4-1 with TRBJ1-1; maybe TRBD1 (5 bases). This CDR3 contains 12 residues. Germline assignment: CDR1 MGHRA and CDR2 YSYEKL. V lost 1 base, J lost 7 bases, and 7 bases lay in between. In nucleotides, the CDR3 is TGCGCCAGCAGCCAAGGGGGCATTGAAGCTTTCTTT. Translating gives CASSQGGIEAFF.

This clonotype came up a few times. No conserved phenylalanine or tryptophan ends this CDR3, so it is likely a read error. The chain is built from TRBV7-7 and TRBJ2-3; 7 bases align to TRBD2. This CDR3 is 14 amino acids long. Germline assignment: CDR1 SSHAT and CDR2 FNYEAQ (reference sequence). The CDR3 reads CASSWTGGGDTQYL. As DNA, the CDR3 is TGTGCTAGCAGCTGGACGGGAGGCGGAGATACGCAGTATCTT.

In regard to this clonotype: Since the CDR3 does not end with the conserved phenylalanine or tryptophan, this likely comes from a read error. The rearrangement links TRBV5-1 to TRBJ2-7; D possibly corresponds to TRBD2 (6 bases). Germline loops: CDR1 SGHRS, CDR2 YFSETQ. The CDR3 covers 12 residues. With 7 bases removed from V and 1 base from J, the gap between germline ends came to 9 bases. CDR3 nucleotide sequence: TGCGCCAGCGGGGGAGGATCCTACGAGCAGTACCTC. It specifies CASGGGSYEQYL.

Concerning this clonotype: The CDR3 carries no conserved terminal phenylalanine or tryptophan, so it likely arises from a read error. The chain uses TRBV6-5 and TRBJ1-5; no clear D. There are 13 residues in the CDR3. In germline, CDR1 is MNHEY, CDR2 SVGAGI. This chain's CDR3 is CASSYSSIQPQHS. The CDR3 DNA follows: TGTGCCAGCAGTTACTCTAGCATTCAGCCCCAGCATTCT.

On this clonotype: The junction and the germline gene differ at one end; a read error may be behind it. This chain uses TRBV11-2 with TRBJ1-1, with 8 bases lining up with TRBD1. Looked up from germline, CDR1 is SGHAT and CDR2 is FQNNGV. The CDR3 has 12 residues. The CDR3 DNA follows: TGTGCCTGCAGCATAATAGGACAGGGAGCTTGCTTT. This gives the protein CACSIIGQGACF.

There are many counts of this clonotype. V and J are TRBV11-2 and TRBJ1-6; D is unclear. Trimming removed 5 bases from V and 10 bases from J, with 6 bases in between. The germline V gene encodes CDR1 SGHAT and CDR2 FQNNGV. This CDR3 has 11 amino acids. This chain's CDR3 is CASSPPSPLHF. In nucleotides, the CDR3 is TGTGCCAGCAGCCCCCCCTCACCCCTCCACTTT.

The gene calls are TRBV5-1 and TRBJ1-2, with 7 nucleotides matching TRBD1. The V gene's germline CDR1 is SGHRS and CDR2 YFSETQ. There are 12 residues in the CDR3. Losses at the gene ends were 9 bases for V and 6 bases for J; bases not matched to a gene: 8. The CDR3 DNA reads as TGCGCCACCAAAGCGACAGGGAATGGCTACACCTTC. As protein: CATKATGNGYTF.

J is TRBJ1-4 and V is TRBV5-1, with D possibly being TRBD1 (6 bases). Trimming left V 0 bases short and J 7 bases short, with 13 bases between. The V gene's germline CDR1 is SGHRS and CDR2 YFSETQ. The CDR3 runs to 15 residues. The CDR3 is CASSLEQGGFEKLFF. CDR3 DNA: TGCGCCAGCAGCTTGGAACAGGGAGGATTTGAAAAACTGTTTTTT. The full variable domain, completed using reference TRBV5-1 and TRBJ1-4, is KAGVTQTPRYLIKTRGQQVTLSCSPISGHRSVSWYQQTPGQGLQFLFEYFSETQRNKGNFPGRFSGRQFSNSRSEMNVSTLELGDSALYLCASSLEQGGFEKLFFGSGTQLSVL.

This clonotype is categorized as medium-sized (0.01 to 0.1%). V and J are TRBV10-3 and TRBJ1-1, with TRBD1 matching 10 bases. The CDR3 is made up of 13 amino acids. The trim removed 3 bases at V and 7 bases at J, leaving 2 bases unmatched. Germline values: CDR1 ENHRY, CDR2 SYGVKD. Written as DNA, the CDR3 is TGTGCCATCAGTGAAGGACAGGGGGATGAAGCTTTCTTT. Translation: CAISEGQGDEAFF.

Many counts were recorded for this clonotype. The genes are TRBV4-1 and TRBJ2-7, with D possibly being TRBD1 (7 bases). Germline CDR1 reads MGHRA; CDR2 reads YSYEKL. Trimming shortened V by 8 bases and J by 3 bases, and 14 bases separated the two germline ends. The CDR3 covers 13 residues. The CDR3 here is CASGPGGNYEQYF. The CDR3 DNA reads TGCGCCAGCGGTCCAGGGGGGAACTACGAGCAGTACTTC.

The V call is TRBV20-1, the J call TRBJ2-5; unclear D gene. This CDR3 comprises 12 residues. Germline values: CDR1 DFQATT, CDR2 SNEGSKA (reference sequence). The germline V and J ends were trimmed by 2 bases and 2 bases, with 6 bases remaining between them. The CDR3 DNA reads as TGCAGTGCTAGAAGGCCGCAAGAGACCCAGTACTTC. Its translation: CSARRPQETQYF.

This clonotype was observed many times. The rearrangement uses TRBV28 and TRBJ2-5; 7 nucleotides align to TRBD1. The CDR3 sequence is 15 residues long. V lost 5 bases, J lost 5 bases, and 11 bases stayed unmatched. CDR1 and CDR2 (germline): MDHEN, SYDVKM. The CDR3 sequence is CASSDRQGSYETQYF. CDR3 DNA sequence: TGTGCCAGCAGTGACCGACAGGGATCCTATGAGACCCAGTACTTC.